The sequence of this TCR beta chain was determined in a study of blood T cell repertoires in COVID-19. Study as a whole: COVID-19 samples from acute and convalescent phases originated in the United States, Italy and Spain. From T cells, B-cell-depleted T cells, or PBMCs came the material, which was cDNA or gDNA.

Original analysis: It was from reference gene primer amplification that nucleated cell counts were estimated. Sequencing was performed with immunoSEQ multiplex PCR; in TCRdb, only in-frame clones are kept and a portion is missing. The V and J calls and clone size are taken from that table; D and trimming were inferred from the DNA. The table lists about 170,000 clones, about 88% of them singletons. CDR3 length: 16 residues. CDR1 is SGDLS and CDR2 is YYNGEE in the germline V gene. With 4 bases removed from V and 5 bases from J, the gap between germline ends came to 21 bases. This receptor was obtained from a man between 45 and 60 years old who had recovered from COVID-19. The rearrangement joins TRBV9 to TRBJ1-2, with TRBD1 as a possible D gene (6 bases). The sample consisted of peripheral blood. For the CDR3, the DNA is TGTGCCAGCAGCACATCCCAGAGGGGGGGCTCTTATGGCTACACCTTC. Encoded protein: CASSTSQRGGSYGYTF.